This TCR beta chain emerged from a study of spatial heterogeneity in lung cancer (dated by TCRdb to about 2019). In terms of the full investigation: Samples were obtained from approximately 77 patients with early-stage, untreated non-small cell lung cancer from the lung TRACERx cohort. At surgery, over 200 tumor regions, around 64 matched nontumor lung samples and 45 to 60 PBMC samples were TCR-sequenced for both alpha and beta chains. Follow-up PBMC samples were sequenced whenever available, with the median time to follow-up being two to three years after resection. Beta-chain transcripts were consistently detected in greater numbers than alpha-chain transcripts, which likely reflected higher beta-chain transcript abundance. Nonsynonymous mutation counts, determined by whole-exome sequencing of tumor tissue, were related to TCR repertoire features. In non-small cell lung cancer, the study made a quantitative comparison of TCR alpha and beta repertoires among multiple tumor regions, matched nontumor lung and blood. In the raw uncorrected reads, each unique combination of TCR and UMI appeared more than ten times on average. The study at large found these results: Ubiquitous expanded tumor TCRs were detected in blood more often at tumor resection than at routine follow-up. Confirming at a functional level the hypothesis that regional TCRs recognize regional mutations was considered to require additional single-cell paired TCR alpha and beta sequencing. Only approximately 13 patients were included in comparisons of baseline and follow-up blood repertoires.

The time point label of this sample denotes: blood at routine non-recurrence follow-up after resection. For TCR sequencing, whole RNA was extracted from tumor and nontumor lung tissue, or from cryopreserved PBMC samples, and no cell sorting was done. Patients were selected for TCR sequencing only if sufficient RNA was available from at least two tumor regions. The library was made by 5' RACE. Sequenced on a NextSeq 500. To allow correction of PCR and sequencing errors, the TCR library protocol tagged every TCR cDNA molecule with a unique molecular identifier. Regarding the original processing steps: TCR identification, UMI-based error correction and CDR3 extraction were performed with Decombinator tools. TCRs above a frequency of 2 per 1,000, corresponding to the top 1% of the tumor frequency distribution, were defined as expanded. Rényi diversity was computed with the R vegan package after subsampling each repertoire 100 times to 5,000 TCRs. CDR3 similarity networks were built from amino acid triplet string-kernel similarity, with CDR3s being connected when pairwise similarity was above 0.82. The public reads were reanalyzed by TCRdb: fastp trimming at Q25, MiXCR alignment, in-frame beta chains only. CDR3 protein duplicates are merged, each entry listing the most common genes and DNA. Here the V and J calls rest on TCRdb's processing, not on the authors' analysis. The sample yields some 110,000 distinct CDR3 sequences; 9% to 15% were counted once. Over 15% of the sample is in the top ten clones.

A remark on this clonotype: The specificity of this receptor is unknown. Base qualities are missing; no much larger clone stands one base away.

V loses 2 bases of germline sequence and J loses 1 base, and the interval between the two ends is 12 bases. CDR1 and CDR2 (ENHRY, SYGVKD) derive from the germline V gene. Counted from cysteine to phenylalanine, this CDR3 has 17 amino acids. The DNA shown is the 51-base CDR3, in frame from base 1. This material consisted of PBMCs, taken at follow-up. The chain is made from TRBV10-3 and TRBJ2-6, with TRBD2 as a weak D call on 5 bases. The receptor's source is a male donor with early-stage non-small cell lung cancer. In nucleotide form, the sequence is TGTGCCATCAGTGAGGGGGAGTTAGCGTCTGGGGCCAACGTCCTGACTTTC. It encodes CAISEGELASGANVLTF.